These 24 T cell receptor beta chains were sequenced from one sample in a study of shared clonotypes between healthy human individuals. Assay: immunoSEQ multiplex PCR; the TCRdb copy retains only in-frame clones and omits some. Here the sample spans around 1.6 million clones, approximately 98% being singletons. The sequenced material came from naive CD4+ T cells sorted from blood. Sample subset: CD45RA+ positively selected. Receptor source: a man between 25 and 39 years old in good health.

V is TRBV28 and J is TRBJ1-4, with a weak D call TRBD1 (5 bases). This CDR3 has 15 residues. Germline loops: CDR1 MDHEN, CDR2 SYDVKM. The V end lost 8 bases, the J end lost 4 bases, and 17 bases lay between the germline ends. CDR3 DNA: TGTGCCAGCGGGAAGATAGGGGTTGGTAATGAAAAACTGTTTTTT. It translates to CASGKIGVGNEKLFF. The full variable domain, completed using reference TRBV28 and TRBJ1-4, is DVKVTQSSRYLVKRTGEKVFLECVQDMDHENMFWYRQDPGLGLRLIYFSYDVKMKEKGDIPEGYSVSREKKERFSLILESASTNQTSMYLCASGKIGVGNEKLFFGSGTQLSVL.

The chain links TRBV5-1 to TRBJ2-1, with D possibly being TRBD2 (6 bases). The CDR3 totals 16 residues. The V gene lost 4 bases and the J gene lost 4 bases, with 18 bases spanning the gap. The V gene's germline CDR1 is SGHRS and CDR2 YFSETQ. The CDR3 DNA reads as TGCGCCAGCAGCGAAAACCCTAGCGATCCATACAATGAGCAGTTCTTC. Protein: CASSENPSDPYNEQFF.

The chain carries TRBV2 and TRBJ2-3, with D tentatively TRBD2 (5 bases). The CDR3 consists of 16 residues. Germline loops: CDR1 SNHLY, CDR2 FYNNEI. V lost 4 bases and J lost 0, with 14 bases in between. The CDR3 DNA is TGTGCCAGCAGTGCCCGCGGGTGGGAAAGCACAGATACGCAGTATTTT. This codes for CASSARGWESTDTQYF.

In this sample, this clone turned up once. CDR3: CATSRGGVATEAFF. In nucleotides, the CDR3 is TGTGCCACCAGCAGAGGCGGGGTTGCCACTGAAGCTTTCTTT. V is TRBV15 and J is TRBJ1-1; D call uncertain. The V and J ends lost 1 base and 4 bases respectively, with 10 bases between them. CDR1 is LNHNV and CDR2 is YYDKDF in the germline V gene (reference sequence). The CDR3 spans 14 residues.

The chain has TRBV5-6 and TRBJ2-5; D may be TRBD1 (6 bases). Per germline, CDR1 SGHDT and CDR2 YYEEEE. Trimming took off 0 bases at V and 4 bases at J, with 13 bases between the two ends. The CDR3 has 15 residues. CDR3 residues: CASSLDGPQGETQYF. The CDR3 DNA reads TGTGCCAGCAGCTTGGACGGCCCACAGGGAGAGACCCAGTACTTC.

CDR3 nucleotide sequence: TGTGCCAGCAGCTTGGGGTCCGGCAGGGTTTCCTATGGCTACACCTTC. Translating it yields CASSLGSGRVSYGYTF. The chain employs TRBV5-8 and TRBJ1-2; a weak D match, TRBD1 (5 bases). V shed 0 bases and J shed 4 bases, with 16 bases lying between them. The CDR3 is made up of 16 amino acids. In germline, CDR1 is SGHTS, CDR2 YDEGEE.

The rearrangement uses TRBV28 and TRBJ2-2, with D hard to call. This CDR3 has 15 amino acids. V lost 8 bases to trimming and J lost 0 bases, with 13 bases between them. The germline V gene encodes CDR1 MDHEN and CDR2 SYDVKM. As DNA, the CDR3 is TGTGCCAGCCGCCGAGACAACGCGAACACCGGGGAGCTGTTTTTT. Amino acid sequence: CASRRDNANTGELFF.

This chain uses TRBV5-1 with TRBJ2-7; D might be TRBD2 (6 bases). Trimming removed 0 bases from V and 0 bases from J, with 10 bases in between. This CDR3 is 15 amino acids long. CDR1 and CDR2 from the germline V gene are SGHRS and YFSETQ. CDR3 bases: TGCGCCAGCAGCTTGGTAGCGGCTAGCTCCTACGAGCAGTACTTC. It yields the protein CASSLVAASSYEQYF.

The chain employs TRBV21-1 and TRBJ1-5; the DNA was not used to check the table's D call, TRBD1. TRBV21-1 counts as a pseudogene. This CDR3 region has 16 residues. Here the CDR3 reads CASSTLSDSCNQPQHF. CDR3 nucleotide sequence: TGTGCCAGCAGTACCCTTAGTGACAGCTGCAATCAGCCCCAGCATTTT.

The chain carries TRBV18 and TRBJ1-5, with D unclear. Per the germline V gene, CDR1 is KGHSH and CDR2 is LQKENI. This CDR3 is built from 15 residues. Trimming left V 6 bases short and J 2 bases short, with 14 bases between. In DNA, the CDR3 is TGTGCCAGCTCCCCAGGACCGTTTGGCAATCAGCCCCAGCATTTT. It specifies CASSPGPFGNQPQHF.

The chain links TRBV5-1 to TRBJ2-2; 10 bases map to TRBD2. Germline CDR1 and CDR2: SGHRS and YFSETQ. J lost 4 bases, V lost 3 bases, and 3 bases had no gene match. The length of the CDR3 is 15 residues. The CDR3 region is CASSWIAGGTGELFF. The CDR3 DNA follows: TGCGCCAGCAGCTGGATAGCGGGAGGCACCGGGGAGCTGTTTTTT. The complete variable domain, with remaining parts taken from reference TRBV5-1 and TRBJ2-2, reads KAGVTQTPRYLIKTRGQQVTLSCSPISGHRSVSWYQQTPGQGLQFLFEYFSETQRNKGNFPGRFSGRQFSNSRSEMNVSTLELGDSALYLCASSWIAGGTGELFFGEGSRLTVL.

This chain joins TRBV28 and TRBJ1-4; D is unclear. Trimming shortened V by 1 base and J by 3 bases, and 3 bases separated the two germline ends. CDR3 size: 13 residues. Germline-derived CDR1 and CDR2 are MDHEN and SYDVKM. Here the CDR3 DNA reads TGTGCCAGCAGTTTATACGCTAATGAAAAACTGTTTTTT. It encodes CASSLYANEKLFF.

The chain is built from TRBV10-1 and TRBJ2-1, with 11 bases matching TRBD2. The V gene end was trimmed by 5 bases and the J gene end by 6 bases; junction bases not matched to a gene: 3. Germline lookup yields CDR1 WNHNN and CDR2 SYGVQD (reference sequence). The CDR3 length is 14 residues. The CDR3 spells CASSTSGSGNEQFF. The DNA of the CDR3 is TGCGCCAGCAGTACTAGCGGGAGTGGCAATGAGCAGTTCTTC.

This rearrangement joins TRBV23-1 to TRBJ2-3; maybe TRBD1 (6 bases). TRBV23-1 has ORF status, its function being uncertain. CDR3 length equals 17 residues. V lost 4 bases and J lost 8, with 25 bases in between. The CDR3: CASSRESGTPFEGTQYF. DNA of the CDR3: TGCGCCAGCAGTCGCGAATCCGGGACACCCTTCGAGGGTACGCAGTATTTT.

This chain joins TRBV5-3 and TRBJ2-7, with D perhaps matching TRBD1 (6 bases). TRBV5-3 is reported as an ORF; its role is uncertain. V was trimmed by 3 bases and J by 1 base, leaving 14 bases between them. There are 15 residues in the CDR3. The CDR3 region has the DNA TGTGCCAGAAGCTCCCGAACTACAGGGTCCTACGAGCAGTACTTC. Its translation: CARSSRTTGSYEQYF.

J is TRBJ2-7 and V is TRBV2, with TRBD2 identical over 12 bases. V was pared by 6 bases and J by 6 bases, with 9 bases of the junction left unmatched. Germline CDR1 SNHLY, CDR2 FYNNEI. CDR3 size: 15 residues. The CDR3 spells CASSRLAGDLVEQYF. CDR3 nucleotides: TGTGCCAGCAGCCGACTAGCGGGAGATTTGGTCGAGCAGTACTTC.

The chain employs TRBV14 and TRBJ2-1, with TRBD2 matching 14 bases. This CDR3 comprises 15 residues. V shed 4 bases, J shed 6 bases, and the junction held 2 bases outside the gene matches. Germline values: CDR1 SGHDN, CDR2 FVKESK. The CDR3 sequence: CASSRGTSGSNEQFF. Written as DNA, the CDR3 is TGTGCCAGCAGCCGAGGGACTAGCGGGAGCAATGAGCAGTTCTTC. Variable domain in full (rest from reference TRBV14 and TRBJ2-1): EAGVTQFPSHSVIEKGQTVTLRCDPISGHDNLYWYRRVMGKEIKFLLHFVKESKQDESGMPNNRFLAERTGGTYSTLKVQPAELEDSGVYFCASSRGTSGSNEQFFGPGTRLTVL.

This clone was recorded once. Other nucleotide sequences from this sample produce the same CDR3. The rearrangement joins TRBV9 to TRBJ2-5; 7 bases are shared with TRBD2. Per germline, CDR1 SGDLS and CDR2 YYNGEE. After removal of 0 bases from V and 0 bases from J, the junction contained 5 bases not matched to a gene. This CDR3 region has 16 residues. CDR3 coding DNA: TGTGCCAGCAGCGTAGATAGCGGGCGGTACCAAGAGACCCAGTACTTC. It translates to CASSVDSGRYQETQYF.

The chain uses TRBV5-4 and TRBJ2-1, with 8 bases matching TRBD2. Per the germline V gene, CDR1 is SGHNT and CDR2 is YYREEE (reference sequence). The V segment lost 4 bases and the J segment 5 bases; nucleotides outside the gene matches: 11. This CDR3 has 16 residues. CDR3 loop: CASSSWASGSDNEQFF. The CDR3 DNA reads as TGTGCCAGCAGCAGTTGGGCTAGCGGGTCCGACAATGAGCAGTTCTTC.

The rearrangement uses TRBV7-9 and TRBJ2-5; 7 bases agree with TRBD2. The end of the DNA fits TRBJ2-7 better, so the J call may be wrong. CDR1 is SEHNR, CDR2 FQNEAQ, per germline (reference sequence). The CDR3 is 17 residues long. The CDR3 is CASSLVRRRGSSYEQYF. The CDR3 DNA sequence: TGTGCCAGCAGCTTAGTTCGGCGGCGGGGGAGCTCCTACGAGCAGTACTTC.

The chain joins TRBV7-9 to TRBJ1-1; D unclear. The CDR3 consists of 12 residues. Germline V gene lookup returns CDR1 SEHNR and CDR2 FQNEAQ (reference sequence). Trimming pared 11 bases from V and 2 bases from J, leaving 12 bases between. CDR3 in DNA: TGTGCCGGAAGGACGGATAACACTGAAGCTTTCTTT. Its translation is CAGRTDNTEAFF.

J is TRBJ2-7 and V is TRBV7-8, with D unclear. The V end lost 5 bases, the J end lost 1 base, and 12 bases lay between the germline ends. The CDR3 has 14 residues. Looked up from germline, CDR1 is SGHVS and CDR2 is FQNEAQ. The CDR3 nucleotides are TGTGCCAGCAGCACCGGGCTTCTTTCCTACGAGCAGTACTTC. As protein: CASSTGLLSYEQYF.

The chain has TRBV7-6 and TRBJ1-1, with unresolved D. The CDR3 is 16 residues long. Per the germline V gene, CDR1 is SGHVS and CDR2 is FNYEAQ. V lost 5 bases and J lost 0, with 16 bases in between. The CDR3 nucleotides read TGTGCCAGCAGCGGAGAAACACGGACTTTGAACACTGAAGCTTTCTTT. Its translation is CASSGETRTLNTEAFF. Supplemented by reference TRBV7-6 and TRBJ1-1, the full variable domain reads GAGVSQSPRYKVTKRGQDVALRCDPISGHVSLYWYRQALGQGPEFLTYFNYEAQQDKSGLPNDRFSAERPEGSISTLTIQRTEQRDSAMYRCASSGETRTLNTEAFFGQGTRLTVV.

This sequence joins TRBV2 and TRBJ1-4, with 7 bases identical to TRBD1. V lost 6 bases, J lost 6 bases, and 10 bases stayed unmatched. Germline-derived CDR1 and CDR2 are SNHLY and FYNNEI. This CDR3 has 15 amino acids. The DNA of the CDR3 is TGTGCCAGCAGCTCGATGGGGACAGCTTATGAAAAACTGTTTTTT. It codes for CASSSMGTAYEKLFF.